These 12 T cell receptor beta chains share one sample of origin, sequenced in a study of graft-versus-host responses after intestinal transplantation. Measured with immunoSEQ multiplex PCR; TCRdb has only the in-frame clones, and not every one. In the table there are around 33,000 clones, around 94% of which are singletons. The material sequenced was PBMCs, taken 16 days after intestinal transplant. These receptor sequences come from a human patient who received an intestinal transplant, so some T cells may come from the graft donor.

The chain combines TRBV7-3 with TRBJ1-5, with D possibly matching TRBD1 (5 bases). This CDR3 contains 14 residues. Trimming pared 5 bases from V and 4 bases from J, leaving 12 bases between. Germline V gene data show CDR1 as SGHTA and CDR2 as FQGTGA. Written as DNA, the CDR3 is TGTGCCAGCAGCGACCCCAGGGAGAATCAGCCCCAGCATTTT. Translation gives CASSDPRENQPQHF.

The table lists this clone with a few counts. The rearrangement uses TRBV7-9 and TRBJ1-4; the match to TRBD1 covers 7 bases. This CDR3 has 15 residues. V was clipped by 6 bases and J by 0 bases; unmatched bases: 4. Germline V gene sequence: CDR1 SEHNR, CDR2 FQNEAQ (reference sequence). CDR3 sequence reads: CASSGTATTNEKLFF. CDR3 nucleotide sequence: TGTGCCAGCAGTGGGACAGCTACAACTAATGAAAAACTGTTTTTT.

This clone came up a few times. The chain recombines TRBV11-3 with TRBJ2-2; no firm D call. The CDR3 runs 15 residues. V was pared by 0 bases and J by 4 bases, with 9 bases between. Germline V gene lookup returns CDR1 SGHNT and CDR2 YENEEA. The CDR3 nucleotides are TGTGCCAGCAGCTTAGAGGTCTACCCCACCGGGGAGCTGTTTTTT. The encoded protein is CASSLEVYPTGELFF.

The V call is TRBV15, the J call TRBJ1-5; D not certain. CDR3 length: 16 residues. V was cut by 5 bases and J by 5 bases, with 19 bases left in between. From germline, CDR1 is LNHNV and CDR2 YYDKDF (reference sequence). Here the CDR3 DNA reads TGTGCCACCAGCCCCCAGGAGGTAGGGCCTTATCAGCCCCAGCATTTT. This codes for CATSPQEVGPYQPQHF.

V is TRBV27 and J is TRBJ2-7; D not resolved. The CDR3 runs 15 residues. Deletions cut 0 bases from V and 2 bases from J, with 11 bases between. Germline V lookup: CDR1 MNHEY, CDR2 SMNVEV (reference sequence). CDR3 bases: TGTGCCAGCAGTTTATCGATAGTCGGAACCTACGAGCAGTACTTC. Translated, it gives CASSLSIVGTYEQYF.

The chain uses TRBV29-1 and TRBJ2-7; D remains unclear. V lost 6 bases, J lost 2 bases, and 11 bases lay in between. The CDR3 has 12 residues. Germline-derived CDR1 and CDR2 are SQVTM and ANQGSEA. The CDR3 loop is CSVNTRTYEQYF. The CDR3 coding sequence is TGCAGCGTCAACACACGGACCTACGAGCAGTACTTC.

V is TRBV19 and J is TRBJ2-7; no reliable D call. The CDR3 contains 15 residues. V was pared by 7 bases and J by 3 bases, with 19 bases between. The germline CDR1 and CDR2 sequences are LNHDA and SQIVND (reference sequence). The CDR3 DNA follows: TGTGCCAGTACTGCCGCAGTCGGTAGTGGCTACGAGCAGTACTTC. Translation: CASTAAVGSGYEQYF.

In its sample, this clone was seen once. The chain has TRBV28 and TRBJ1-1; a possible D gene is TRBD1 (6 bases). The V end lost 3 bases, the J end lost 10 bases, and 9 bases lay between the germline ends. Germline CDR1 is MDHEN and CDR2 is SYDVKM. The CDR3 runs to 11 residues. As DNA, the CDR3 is TGTGCCAGCAGTTTCTGGGGGGCAGCTTTCTTT. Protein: CASSFWGAAFF.

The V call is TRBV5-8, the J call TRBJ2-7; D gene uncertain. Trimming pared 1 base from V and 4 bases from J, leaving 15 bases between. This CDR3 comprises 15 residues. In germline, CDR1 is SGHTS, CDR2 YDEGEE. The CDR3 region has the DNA TGTGCCAGCAGCTTGATTGGGGTCCAATTTTACGAGCAGTACTTC. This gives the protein CASSLIGVQFYEQYF.

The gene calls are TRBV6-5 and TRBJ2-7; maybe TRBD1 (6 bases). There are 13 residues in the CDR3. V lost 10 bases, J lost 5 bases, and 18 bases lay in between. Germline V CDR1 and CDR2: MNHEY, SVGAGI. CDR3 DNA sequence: TGTGCCACTACCACAGGGCCTGGAGACGAGCAGTACTTC. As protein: CATTTGPGDEQYF.

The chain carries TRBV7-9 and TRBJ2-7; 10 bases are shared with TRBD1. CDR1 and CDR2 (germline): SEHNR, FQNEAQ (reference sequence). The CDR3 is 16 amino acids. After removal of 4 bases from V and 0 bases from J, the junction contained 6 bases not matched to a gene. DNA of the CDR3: TGTGCCAGCAGCTGGGACAGGGGCCGACACTCCTACGAGCAGTACTTC. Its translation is CASSWDRGRHSYEQYF.

The CDR3: CASSFLSGNTIYF. The CDR3 DNA sequence: TGTGCCAGCAGCTTCCTCTCTGGAAACACCATATATTTT. This chain uses TRBV5-4 with TRBJ1-3; no firm D call. Trimming took 2 bases from V and 0 from J, leaving 3 bases between them. Germline CDR1 reads SGHNT; CDR2 reads YYREEE (reference sequence). The CDR3 runs 13 residues. The complete variable domain, with remaining parts taken from reference TRBV5-4 and TRBJ1-3, reads ETGVTQSPTHLIKTRGQQVTLRCSSQSGHNTVSWYQQALGQGPQFIFQYYREEENGRGNFPPRFSGLQFPNYSSELNVNALELDDSALYLCASSFLSGNTIYFGEGSWLTVV.